This T cell receptor (beta chain) appears in the sequencing data of a study of T cell responses to AZD1222 COVID-19 vaccine. General study results and limits: Scientists sampled the repertoires only once the peak T cell response had passed. The number of AZD1222 recipients seropositive at baseline was only 5 to 7.

The repertoire was sequenced with immunoSEQ multiplex PCR; TCRdb's copy has only in-frame clones and lacks some. The sample consists of around 120,000 clones, approximately 86% of them appearing once. With regard to this clone: Its antigen is still unknown.

The clonotype was recovered from an adult who received the AZD1222 COVID-19 vaccine. The sample was peripheral blood, taken 28 days after the second AZD1222 dose.

The CDR3 bases are TGTGCCAGCAGTTTTATGGGACTAGCTAATGAGCAGTTCTTC. Amino acids: CASSFMGLANEQFF. The rearrangement joins TRBV27 to TRBJ2-1; 9 bases map to TRBD2. Unmatched junction bases numbered 4, after V lost 3 bases and J lost 7 bases. The CDR3 consists of 14 residues. Germline lookup yields CDR1 MNHEY and CDR2 SMNVEV (reference sequence).